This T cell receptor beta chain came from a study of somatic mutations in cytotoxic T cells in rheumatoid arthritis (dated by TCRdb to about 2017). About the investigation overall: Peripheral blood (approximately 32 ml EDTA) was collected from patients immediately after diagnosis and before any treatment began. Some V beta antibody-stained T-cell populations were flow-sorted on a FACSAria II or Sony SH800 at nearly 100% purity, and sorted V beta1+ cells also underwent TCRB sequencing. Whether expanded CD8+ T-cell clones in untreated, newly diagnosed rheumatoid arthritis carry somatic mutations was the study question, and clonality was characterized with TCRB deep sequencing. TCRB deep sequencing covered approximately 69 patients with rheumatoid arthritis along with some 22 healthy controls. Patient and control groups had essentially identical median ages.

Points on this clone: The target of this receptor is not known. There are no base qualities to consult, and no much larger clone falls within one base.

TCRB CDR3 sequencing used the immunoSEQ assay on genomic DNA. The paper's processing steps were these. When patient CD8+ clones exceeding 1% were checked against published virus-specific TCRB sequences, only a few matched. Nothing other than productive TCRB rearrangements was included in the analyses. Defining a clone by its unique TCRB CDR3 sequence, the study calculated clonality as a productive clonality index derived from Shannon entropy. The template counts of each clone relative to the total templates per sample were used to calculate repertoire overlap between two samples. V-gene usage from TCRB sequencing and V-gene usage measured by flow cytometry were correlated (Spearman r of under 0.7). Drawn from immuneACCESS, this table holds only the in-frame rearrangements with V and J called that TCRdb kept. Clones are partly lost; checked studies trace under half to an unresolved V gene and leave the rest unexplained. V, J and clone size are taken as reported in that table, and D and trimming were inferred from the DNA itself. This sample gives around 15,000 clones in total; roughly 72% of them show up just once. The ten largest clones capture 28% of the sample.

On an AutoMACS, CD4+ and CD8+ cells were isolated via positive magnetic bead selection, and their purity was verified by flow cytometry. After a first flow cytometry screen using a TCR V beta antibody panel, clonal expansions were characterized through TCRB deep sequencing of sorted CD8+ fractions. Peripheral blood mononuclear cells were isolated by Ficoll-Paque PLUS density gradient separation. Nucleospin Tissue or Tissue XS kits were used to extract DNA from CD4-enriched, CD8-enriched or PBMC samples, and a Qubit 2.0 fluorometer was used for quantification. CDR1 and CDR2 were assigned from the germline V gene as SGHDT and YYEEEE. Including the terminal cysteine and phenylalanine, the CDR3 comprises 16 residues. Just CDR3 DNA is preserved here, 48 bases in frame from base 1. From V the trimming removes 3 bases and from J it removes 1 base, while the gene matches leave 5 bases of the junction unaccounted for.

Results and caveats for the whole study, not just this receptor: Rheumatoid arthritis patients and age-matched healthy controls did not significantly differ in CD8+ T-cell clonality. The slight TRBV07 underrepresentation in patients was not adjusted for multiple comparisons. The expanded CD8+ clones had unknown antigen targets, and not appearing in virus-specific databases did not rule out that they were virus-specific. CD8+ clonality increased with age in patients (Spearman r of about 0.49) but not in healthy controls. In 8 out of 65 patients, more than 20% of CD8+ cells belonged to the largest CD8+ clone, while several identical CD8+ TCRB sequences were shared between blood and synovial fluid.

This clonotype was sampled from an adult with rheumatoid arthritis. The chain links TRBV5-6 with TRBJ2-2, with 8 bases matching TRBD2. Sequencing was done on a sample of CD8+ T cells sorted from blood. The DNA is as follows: TGTGCCAGCAGCTCCGTCGGGGGGGGGAACACCGGGGAGCTGTTTTTT. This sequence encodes CASSSVGGGNTGELFF.